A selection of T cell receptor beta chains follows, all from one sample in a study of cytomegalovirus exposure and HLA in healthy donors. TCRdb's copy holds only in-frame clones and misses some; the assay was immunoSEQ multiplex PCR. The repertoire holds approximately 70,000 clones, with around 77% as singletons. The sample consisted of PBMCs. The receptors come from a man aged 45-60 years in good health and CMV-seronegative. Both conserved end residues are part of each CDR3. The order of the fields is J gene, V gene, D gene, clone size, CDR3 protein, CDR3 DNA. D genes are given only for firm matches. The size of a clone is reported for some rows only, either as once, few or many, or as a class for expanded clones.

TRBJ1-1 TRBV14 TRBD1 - CASSRLPKWTGGRTEAFF TGTGCCAGCAGCCGCCTCCCTAAATGGACAGGGGGACGTACTGAAGCTTTCTTT
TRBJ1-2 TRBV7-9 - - CASSPELGAGNYGYTF TGTGCCAGCAGCCCCGAGTTAGGGGCAGGGAACTATGGCTACACCTTC
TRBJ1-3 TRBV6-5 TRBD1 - CASSLTGGSGNTIYF TGTGCCAGCAGCCTGACAGGGGGATCGGGAAACACCATATATTTT
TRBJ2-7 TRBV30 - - CAWRRQGGSGGREQYF TGTGCCTGGAGGAGGCAAGGGGGCTCGGGAGGGCGGGAGCAGTACTTC
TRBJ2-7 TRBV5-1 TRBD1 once CASSSSTSGTGVSEQYF TGCGCCAGCAGCTCCTCGACCTCCGGGACAGGGGTCTCGGAGCAGTACTTC
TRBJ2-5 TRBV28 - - CASSLTTGGPQETQYF TGTGCCAGCAGTTTAACGACTGGGGGCCCCCAAGAGACCCAGTACTTC
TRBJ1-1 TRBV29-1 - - CSVAQGGTEAFF TGCAGCGTAGCCCAGGGAGGGACTGAAGCTTTCTTT
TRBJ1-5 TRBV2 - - CASKDSRAISQPQHF TGTGCCAGCAAAGACAGCCGGGCAATTAGTCAGCCCCAGCATTTT
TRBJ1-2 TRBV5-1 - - CASSSRDTLNGYTF TGCGCCAGCAGCTCCCGGGACACCCTAAATGGCTACACCTTC
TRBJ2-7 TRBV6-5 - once CASSLGRTIYEQYF TGTGCCAGCAGTCTCGGACGGACTATCTACGAGCAGTACTTC
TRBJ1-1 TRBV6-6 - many CASSPSNTEAFF TGTGCCAGCAGTCCCTCGAACACTGAAGCTTTCTTT
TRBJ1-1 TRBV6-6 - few CASSRGESSEAFF TGTGCCAGCAGCCGGGGAGAATCCTCTGAAGCTTTCTTT
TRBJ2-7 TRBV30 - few CAWGGVTYEQYF TGTGCCTGGGGAGGGGTTACCTACGAGCAGTACTTC